The sequence of this T cell receptor beta chain was determined in a study of CD8 T cells in Susac syndrome. V was shortened by 5 bases and J by 0 bases, with 11 bases between the two germline ends. CDR3 length equals 15 residues. RNA amounts of about 0.45 to 1 ug underwent reverse transcription with random hexamers. One entry per CDR3 protein results from TCRdb running MiXCR on the immunoSEQ multiplex PCR reads. The table has some 300,000 distinct CDR3 sequences, 75% to 90% seen once. This sequence originates from a human donor with multiple sclerosis. The sequenced sample was CD8+ T cells from PBMCs. This sequence joins TRBV12-3 or TRBV12-4 and TRBJ1-5; possible D gene TRBD1, 6 bases. DNA for the CDR3: TGTGCCAGCAGTAGACAGGATTATAGCAATCAGCCCCAGCATTTT. Protein sequence: CASSRQDYSNQPQHF.